A single sample is the source of the 23 T cell receptor beta chains below, sequenced in a study of siplizumab effects on memory and regulatory T cells. Produced via immunoSEQ multiplex PCR; TCRdb's table is partial and in-frame only. Of over 90,000 clones listed, 90% to 95% are singletons. The sequenced sample was CD4+ T cells sorted from blood. These TCRs come from a human donor in good health.

The chain carries TRBV20-1 and TRBJ1-1; 8 positions agree with TRBD1. The CDR3 has 11 residues. The junction had 3 bases not matched to a gene; V was cut back by 5 bases and J by 7 bases. In germline, CDR1 is DFQATT, CDR2 SNEGSKA (reference sequence). The CDR3 loop reads CSAVQGVEAFF. CDR3 sequence (DNA): TGCAGTGCTGTACAGGGGGTTGAAGCTTTCTTT.

This chain uses TRBV5-1 with TRBJ2-5; D is ambiguous. Deletions cut 6 bases from V and 2 bases from J, with 17 bases between. Germline V gene lookup returns CDR1 SGHRS and CDR2 YFSETQ. The CDR3 runs 15 residues. The CDR3 sequence is CASTQRRPEQETQYF. In DNA, the CDR3 is TGCGCCAGCACCCAGCGAAGGCCTGAACAAGAGACCCAGTACTTC.

The J gene is TRBJ1-5, the V gene TRBV30; 7 bases are a match to TRBD1. CDR1 is GTSNPN, CDR2 SVGIG, per germline (reference sequence). The CDR3 sequence is 15 residues long. V was clipped by 2 bases and J by 3 bases; unmatched bases: 7. The CDR3 region has the DNA TGTGCCTGGAGTAGGACAGGATCTTTCAATCAGCCCCAGCATTTT. It is translated as CAWSRTGSFNQPQHF.

V and J are TRBV7-9 and TRBJ1-1, with unresolved D. Germline CDR1 and CDR2: SEHNR and FQNEAQ (reference sequence). This CDR3 has 9 residues. Trimming stripped 6 bases from V and 7 bases from J, with 3 bases between. In DNA form, the CDR3 reads TGTGCCAGCAGTATTGAAGCTTTCTTT. It yields the protein CASSIEAFF.

In this sample, this clone turned up once. The V and J genes are TRBV10-3 and TRBJ1-2, with no clear D. Trimming stripped 6 bases from V and 5 bases from J, with 10 bases between. CDR1 and CDR2 from the germline V gene are ENHRY and SYGVKD. CDR3 size: 12 residues. For the CDR3, the DNA is TGTGCCATCAGGCCGGCTGAATATGGCTACACCTTC. Translating gives CAIRPAEYGYTF.

This clone was observed a single time. The chain links TRBV28 to TRBJ1-5; unclear D gene. The V and J ends lost 4 bases and 0 bases respectively, with 13 bases between them. This CDR3 contains 16 residues. CDR1 and CDR2 from the germline V gene are MDHEN and SYDVKM. The CDR3 loop reads CASSYLGRGSNQPQHF. CDR3 DNA sequence: TGTGCCAGCAGTTACTTAGGGCGAGGTAGCAATCAGCCCCAGCATTTT.

This chain links TRBV6-1 with TRBJ2-3, with D perhaps TRBD1 (5 bases). The CDR3 totals 13 residues. With 5 bases removed from V and 6 bases from J, the gap between germline ends came to 12 bases. CDR1 MNHNS and CDR2 SASEGT come from the germline V gene. DNA of the CDR3: TGTGCCAGCAGTAGGGGTCAGTCCGATACGCAGTATTTT. The encoded protein is CASSRGQSDTQYF.

The chain recombines TRBV27 with TRBJ2-5; 10 nucleotides align to TRBD2. V lost 6 bases to trimming and J lost 2 bases; unmatched junction nucleotides: 9. CDR1 is MNHEY, CDR2 SMNVEV, per germline (reference sequence). This CDR3 is built from 16 residues. The CDR3 sequence: CASSRLGLADQETQYF. DNA for the CDR3: TGTGCCAGCAGCCGGCTAGGACTAGCGGATCAAGAGACCCAGTACTTC.

J is TRBJ2-2 and V is TRBV28; perhaps TRBD2 as D (5 bases). The CDR3 sequence is 13 residues long. Germline CDR1 and CDR2: MDHEN and SYDVKM. Trimming stripped 7 bases from V and 3 bases from J, with 9 bases between. The CDR3 sequence: CASTRLHTGELFF. In nucleotides, the CDR3 is TGTGCCAGCACTCGACTACACACCGGGGAGCTGTTTTTT.

The chain links TRBV6-5 to TRBJ2-1; 8 bases are shared with TRBD2. The germline V gene has CDR1 MNHEY and CDR2 SVGAGI. The junction had 5 bases not matched to a gene; V was cut back by 2 bases and J by 5 bases. The CDR3 sequence is 15 residues long. The CDR3 loop reads CASSYTAGGHNEQFF. The CDR3 DNA sequence: TGTGCCAGCAGTTACACTGCGGGAGGTCACAATGAGCAGTTCTTC.

In DNA, the CDR3 is TGTGCCAGCAGCTCCGGAAACCTGGCTGAAGCTTTCTTT. Translation gives CASSSGNLAEAFF. V usage is TRBV7-8 and J usage is TRBJ1-1; no definite D call. V lost 4 bases to trimming and J lost 6 bases, with 12 bases between them. Germline loops: CDR1 SGHVS, CDR2 FQNEAQ. The CDR3 is made up of 13 amino acids.

The genes are TRBV7-9 and TRBJ2-3, with TRBD2 identical over 7 bases. V lost 5 bases and J lost 6; bases outside the gene matches: 14. This CDR3 comprises 16 residues. The germline gives CDR1 SEHNR, CDR2 FQNEAQ (reference sequence). CDR3 in amino acids: CASSQDLGRGPDTQYF. CDR3 nucleotide sequence: TGTGCCAGCAGCCAGGATCTGGGGAGGGGCCCCGATACGCAGTATTTT.

J is TRBJ1-4 and V is TRBV19; no reliable D call. Trimming cost V 3 bases and J 8 bases, with 10 bases left between them. This CDR3 contains 13 residues. Germline V gene sequence: CDR1 LNHDA, CDR2 SQIVND (reference sequence). The CDR3 nucleotides read TGTGCCAGTAGTATTGATCGGGGAGAAAAACTGTTTTTT. Protein sequence: CASSIDRGEKLFF.

The CDR3 nucleotides read TGCGCCAGTGGTGCTCGCGGAGGGGACAATGAGCAGTTCTTC. Translated: CASGARGGDNEQFF. The rearrangement links TRBV5-1 to TRBJ2-1; weak D call: TRBD2 (6 bases). Germline lookup yields CDR1 SGHRS and CDR2 YFSETQ. This CDR3 is 14 amino acids long. Trimming removed 8 bases at V and 5 bases at J, with 17 bases between.

The chain recombines TRBV11-2 with TRBJ2-2; unclear D gene. V lost 1 base and J 6 bases, leaving 9 bases between the germline ends. CDR1 and CDR2 (germline): SGHAT, FQNNGV. The CDR3 is 14 amino acids. In DNA form, the CDR3 reads TGTGCCAGCAGCTTAGCTTGGAGCGCCGGGGAGCTGTTTTTT. This gives the protein CASSLAWSAGELFF.

The rearrangement uses TRBV2 and TRBJ1-2; D gene ambiguous. From germline, CDR1 is SNHLY and CDR2 FYNNEI. With 6 bases removed from V and 6 bases from J, the gap between germline ends came to 17 bases. This CDR3 spans 14 amino acids. In DNA, the CDR3 is TGTGCCAGCAGGACCCACCCCGGCCAGGATGGCTACACCTTC. Translation gives CASRTHPGQDGYTF.

This clone was picked up a small number of times. The rearrangement joins TRBV19 to TRBJ1-5, with 7 bases fitting TRBD1. Trimming at V came to 5 bases and at J to 4 bases, leaving 8 bases not matched to a gene. The length of the CDR3 is 15 residues. The germline CDR1 and CDR2 sequences are LNHDA and SQIVND (reference sequence). CDR3 amino acids: CASSAGGGGNQPQHF. The CDR3 nucleotides read TGTGCCAGTAGTGCAGGGGGGGGAGGGAATCAGCCCCAGCATTTT.

CDR3 in amino acids: CASSERTGVHNEQFF. DNA for the CDR3: TGCGCCAGCAGTGAGCGGACAGGGGTCCACAATGAGCAGTTCTTC. This chain connects TRBV10-1 to TRBJ2-1; 9 positions agree with TRBD1. Looked up from germline, CDR1 is WNHNN and CDR2 is SYGVQD (reference sequence). The CDR3 sequence is 15 residues long. The ends lost 2 bases at V and 5 bases at J; junction bases unmatched: 4.

The rearrangement joins TRBV28 to TRBJ2-3; 10 bases match TRBD1. The CDR3 length is 15 residues. After removal of 4 bases from V and 4 bases from J, the junction contained 5 bases not matched to a gene. Germline V lookup: CDR1 MDHEN, CDR2 SYDVKM. Here the CDR3 reads CASSWDRGWADTQYF. The DNA for the CDR3 is TGTGCCAGCAGTTGGGACAGGGGATGGGCAGATACGCAGTATTTT.

The chain joins TRBV7-2 to TRBJ1-5; no reliable D call. The CDR3 contains 14 residues. With 1 base removed from V and 2 bases from J, the gap between germline ends came to 6 bases. Germline CDR1 SGHTA, CDR2 FQGNSA. The CDR3 protein is CASSLVRGNQPQHF. The CDR3, as DNA: TGTGCCAGCAGCTTAGTGCGAGGCAATCAGCCCCAGCATTTT.

The chain is built from TRBV27 and TRBJ1-2, with 7 bases identical to TRBD1. The V gene end was trimmed by 7 bases and the J gene end by 2 bases; junction bases not matched to a gene: 10. This CDR3 spans 15 amino acids. Germline values: CDR1 MNHEY, CDR2 SMNVEV (reference sequence). CDR3 nucleotide sequence: TGTGCCAGCACCCGACAGGGACGATACAACTATGGCTACACCTTC. It codes for CASTRQGRYNYGYTF.

As for this clone: Additional DNA sequences in this sample encode the identical CDR3. The chain has TRBV30 and TRBJ2-7; D is possibly TRBD1 (6 bases). Trimming cost V 3 bases and J 2 bases, with 17 bases left between them. The CDR3 contains 15 residues. The germline V gene encodes CDR1 GTSNPN and CDR2 SVGIG (reference sequence). The CDR3 sequence is CAWSEGQLSTYEQYF. The CDR3 DNA sequence: TGTGCCTGGAGCGAAGGACAGCTTTCCACCTACGAGCAGTACTTC.

This chain links TRBV5-4 with TRBJ2-7; perhaps TRBD2 as D (6 bases). The V gene's germline CDR1 is SGHNT and CDR2 YYREEE (reference sequence). Trimming removed 4 bases from V and 4 bases from J, with 27 bases in between. This CDR3 has 18 amino acids. CDR3 DNA: TGTGCCAGCAGCCGCCGGGACGACGGACTAAGCCGAGGGTACGAGCAGTACTTC. Its protein product is CASSRRDDGLSRGYEQYF.